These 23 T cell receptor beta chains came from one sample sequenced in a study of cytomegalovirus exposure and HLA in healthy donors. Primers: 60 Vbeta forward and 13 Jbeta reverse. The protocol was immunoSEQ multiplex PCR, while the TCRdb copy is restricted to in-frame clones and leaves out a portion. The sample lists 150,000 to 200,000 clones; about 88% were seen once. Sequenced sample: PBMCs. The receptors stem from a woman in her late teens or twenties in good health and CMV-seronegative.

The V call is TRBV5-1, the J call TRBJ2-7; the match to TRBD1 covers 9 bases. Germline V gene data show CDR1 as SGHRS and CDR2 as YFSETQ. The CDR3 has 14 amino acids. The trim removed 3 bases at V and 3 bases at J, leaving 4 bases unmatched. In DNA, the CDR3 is TGCGCCAGCAGCTGGTCGGGACAGGGCTACGAGCAGTACTTC. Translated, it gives CASSWSGQGYEQYF.

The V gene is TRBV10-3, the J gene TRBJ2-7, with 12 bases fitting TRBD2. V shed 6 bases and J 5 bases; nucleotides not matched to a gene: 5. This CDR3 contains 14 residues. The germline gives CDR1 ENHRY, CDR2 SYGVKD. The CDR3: CAIRERLAGDEQYF. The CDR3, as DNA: TGTGCCATCAGGGAACGACTAGCGGGGGACGAGCAGTACTTC.

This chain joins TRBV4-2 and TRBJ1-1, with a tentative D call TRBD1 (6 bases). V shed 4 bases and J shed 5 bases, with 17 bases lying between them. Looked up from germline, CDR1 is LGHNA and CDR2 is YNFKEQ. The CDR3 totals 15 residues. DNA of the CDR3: TGTGCCAGCAGCCCAGGGGAGACAGGTGGGACTGAAGCTTTCTTT. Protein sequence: CASSPGETGGTEAFF.

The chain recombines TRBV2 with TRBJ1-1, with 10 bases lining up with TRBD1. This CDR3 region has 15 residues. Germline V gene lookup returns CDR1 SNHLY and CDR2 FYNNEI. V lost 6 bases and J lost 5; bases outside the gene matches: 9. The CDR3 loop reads CASRPDRGRETEAFF. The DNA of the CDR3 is TGTGCCAGCAGACCTGACAGGGGGCGGGAAACTGAAGCTTTCTTT.

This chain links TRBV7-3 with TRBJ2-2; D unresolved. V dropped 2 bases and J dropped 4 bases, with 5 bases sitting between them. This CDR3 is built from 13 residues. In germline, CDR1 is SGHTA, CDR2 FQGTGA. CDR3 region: CASSLLGTGELFF. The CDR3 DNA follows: TGTGCCAGCAGCTTACTCGGCACCGGGGAGCTGTTTTTT.

Written as DNA, the CDR3 is TGTGCCAGCAAAATGGGCTTGGCCGAGATATATGGCTACACCTTC. It yields the protein CASKMGLAEIYGYTF. The chain employs TRBV2 and TRBJ1-2; D uncertain. Germline V CDR1 and CDR2: SNHLY, FYNNEI. Trimming cost V 7 bases and J 5 bases, with 20 bases left between them. This CDR3 contains 15 residues.

CDR3 sequence reads: CASSLSISGSGYEQFF. In nucleotides, the CDR3 is TGTGCCAGCAGTTTATCGATAAGCGGGAGTGGGTATGAGCAGTTCTTC. V and J are TRBV27 and TRBJ2-1; 8 bases agree with TRBD2. The CDR3 spans 16 residues. CDR1 is MNHEY, CDR2 SMNVEV, per germline (reference sequence). The V gene end was trimmed by 0 bases and the J gene end by 8 bases; junction bases not matched to a gene: 9.

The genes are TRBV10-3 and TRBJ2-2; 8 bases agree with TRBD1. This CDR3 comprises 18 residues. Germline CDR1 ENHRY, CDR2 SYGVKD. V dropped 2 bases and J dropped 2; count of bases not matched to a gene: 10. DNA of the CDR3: TGTGCCATCAGTGAGACCACGCTCGGGACAGGTAACACCGGGGAGCTGTTTTTT. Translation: CAISETTLGTGNTGELFF.

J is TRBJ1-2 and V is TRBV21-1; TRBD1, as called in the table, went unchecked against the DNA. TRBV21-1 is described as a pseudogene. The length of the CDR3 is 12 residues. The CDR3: CASSLDRYGYTF. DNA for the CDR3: TGTGCCAGCAGCCTTGACAGGTATGGCTACACCTTC.

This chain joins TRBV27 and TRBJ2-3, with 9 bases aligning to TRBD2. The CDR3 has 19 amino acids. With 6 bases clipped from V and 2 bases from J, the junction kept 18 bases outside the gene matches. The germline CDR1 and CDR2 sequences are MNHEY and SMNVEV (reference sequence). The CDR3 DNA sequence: TGTGCCAGCAGCGCTGCAGGGGTTGTCCCTAGCGGGGACACAGATACGCAGTATTTT. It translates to CASSAAGVVPSGDTDTQYF.

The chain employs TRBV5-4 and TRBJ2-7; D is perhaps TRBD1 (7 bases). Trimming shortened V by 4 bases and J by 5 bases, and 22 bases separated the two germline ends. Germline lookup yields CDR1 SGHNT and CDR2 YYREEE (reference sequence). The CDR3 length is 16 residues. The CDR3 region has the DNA TGTGCCAGCAGCCGCCCCCGACAGGGTGGAGGGGACGAGCAGTACTTC. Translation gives CASSRPRQGGGDEQYF. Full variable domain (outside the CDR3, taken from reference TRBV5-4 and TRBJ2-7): ETGVTQSPTHLIKTRGQQVTLRCSSQSGHNTVSWYQQALGQGPQFIFQYYREEENGRGNFPPRFSGLQFPNYSSELNVNALELDDSALYLCASSRPRQGGGDEQYFGPGTRLTVT.

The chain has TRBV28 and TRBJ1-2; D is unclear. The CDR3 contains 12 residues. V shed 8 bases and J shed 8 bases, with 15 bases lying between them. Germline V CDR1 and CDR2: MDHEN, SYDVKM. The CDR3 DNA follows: TGTGCCAGCCGACCTAGCCCCGGCGGCTACACCTTC. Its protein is CASRPSPGGYTF.

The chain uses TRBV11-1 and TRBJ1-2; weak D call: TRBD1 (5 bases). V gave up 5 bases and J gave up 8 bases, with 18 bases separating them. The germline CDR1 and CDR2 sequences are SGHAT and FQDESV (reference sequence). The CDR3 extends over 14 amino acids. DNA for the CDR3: TGTGCCAGCAGCCCCCGAGGAGGGGAAAGCGGCTACACCTTC. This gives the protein CASSPRGGESGYTF.

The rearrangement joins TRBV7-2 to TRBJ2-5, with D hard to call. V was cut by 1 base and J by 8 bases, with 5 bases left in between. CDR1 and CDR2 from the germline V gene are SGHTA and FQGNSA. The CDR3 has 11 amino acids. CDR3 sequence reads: CASSLGLTQYF. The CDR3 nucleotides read TGTGCCAGCAGCTTAGGGCTCACCCAGTACTTC.

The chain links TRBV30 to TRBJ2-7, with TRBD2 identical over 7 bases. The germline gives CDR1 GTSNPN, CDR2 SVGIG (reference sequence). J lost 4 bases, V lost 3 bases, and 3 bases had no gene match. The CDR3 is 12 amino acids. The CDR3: CAWSGGSYEQYF. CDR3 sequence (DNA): TGTGCCTGGAGCGGGGGGTCGTACGAGCAGTACTTC. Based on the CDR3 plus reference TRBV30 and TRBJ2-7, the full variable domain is SQTIHQWPATLVQPVGSPLSLECTVEGTSNPNLYWYRQAAGRGLQLLFYSVGIGQISSEVPQNLSASRPQDRQFILSSKKLLLSDSGFYLCAWSGGSYEQYFGPGTRLTVT.

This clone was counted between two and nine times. The CDR3 loop reads CASTVGGAHPYEQYF. The CDR3 DNA sequence: TGCGCCAGCACAGTTGGGGGCGCACACCCCTACGAGCAGTACTTC. The chain joins TRBV4-1 to TRBJ2-7; D possibly corresponds to TRBD1 (6 bases). Trimming removed 7 bases at V and 2 bases at J, with 18 bases between. CDR1 MGHRA and CDR2 YSYEKL come from the germline V gene. This CDR3 comprises 15 residues.

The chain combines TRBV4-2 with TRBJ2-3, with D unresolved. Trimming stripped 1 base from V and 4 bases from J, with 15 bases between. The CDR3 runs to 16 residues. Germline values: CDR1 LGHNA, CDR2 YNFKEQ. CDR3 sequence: CASSQVVTADSDTQYF. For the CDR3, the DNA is TGTGCCAGCAGCCAAGTGGTGACTGCAGACTCAGATACGCAGTATTTT.

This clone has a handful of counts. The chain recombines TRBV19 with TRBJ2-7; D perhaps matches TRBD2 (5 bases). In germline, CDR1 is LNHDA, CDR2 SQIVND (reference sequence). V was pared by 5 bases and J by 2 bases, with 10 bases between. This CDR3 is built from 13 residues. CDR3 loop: CASSAPRAYEQYF. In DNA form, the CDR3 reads TGTGCCAGTAGTGCCCCGAGGGCCTACGAGCAGTACTTC. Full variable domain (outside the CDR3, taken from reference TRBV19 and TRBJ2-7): DGGITQSPKYLFRKEGQNVTLSCEQNLNHDAMYWYRQDPGQGLRLIYYSQIVNDFQKGDIAEGYSVSREKKESFPLTVTSAQKNPTAFYLCASSAPRAYEQYFGPGTRLTVT.

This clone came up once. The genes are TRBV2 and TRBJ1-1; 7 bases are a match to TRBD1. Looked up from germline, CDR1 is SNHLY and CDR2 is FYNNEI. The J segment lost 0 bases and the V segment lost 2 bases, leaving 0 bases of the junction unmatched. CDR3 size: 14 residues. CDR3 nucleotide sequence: TGTGCCAGCAGTGAAACAGGGGTGAACACTGAAGCTTTCTTT. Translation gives CASSETGVNTEAFF.

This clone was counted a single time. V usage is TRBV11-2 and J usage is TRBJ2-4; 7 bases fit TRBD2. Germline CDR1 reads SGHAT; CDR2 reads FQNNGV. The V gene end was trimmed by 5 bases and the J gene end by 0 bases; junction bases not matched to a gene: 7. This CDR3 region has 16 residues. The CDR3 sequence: CASSPWEGIAKNIQYF. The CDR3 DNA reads TGTGCCAGCAGCCCCTGGGAGGGGATAGCCAAAAACATTCAGTACTTC.

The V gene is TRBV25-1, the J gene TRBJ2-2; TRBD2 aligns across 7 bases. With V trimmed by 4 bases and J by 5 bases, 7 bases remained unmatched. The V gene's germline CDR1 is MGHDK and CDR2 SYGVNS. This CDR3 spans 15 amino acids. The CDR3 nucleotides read TGTGCCAGCAGTGGTCACGGGCGGGGGACCGGGGAGCTGTTTTTT. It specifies CASSGHGRGTGELFF.

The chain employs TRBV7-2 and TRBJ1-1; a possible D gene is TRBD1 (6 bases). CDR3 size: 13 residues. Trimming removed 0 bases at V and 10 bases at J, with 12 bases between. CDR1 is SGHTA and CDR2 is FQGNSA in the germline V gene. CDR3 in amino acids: CASSLAQGLGAFF. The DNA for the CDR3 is TGTGCCAGCAGCTTAGCGCAGGGGCTGGGAGCTTTCTTT.

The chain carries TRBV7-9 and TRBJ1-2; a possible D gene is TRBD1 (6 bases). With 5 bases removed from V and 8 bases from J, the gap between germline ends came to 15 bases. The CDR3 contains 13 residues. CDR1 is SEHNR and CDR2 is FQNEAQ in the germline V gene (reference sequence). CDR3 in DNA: TGTGCCAGCAGCGTTCAGGGACACCACGGCTACACCTTC. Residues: CASSVQGHHGYTF.